The 16 T cell receptor beta chains below were found in one sample sequenced in a study of cytomegalovirus exposure and HLA in healthy donors. Primers included in the PCR were 60 Vbeta and 13 Jbeta primers. This table comes from immunoSEQ multiplex PCR, and its TCRdb copy is limited to in-frame clones, with some not included. The profile shows around 130,000 clones, over 65% of them singletons. Sequencing input: PBMCs. Every receptor here comes from a man aged 50 to 60 in good health and CMV-seronegative.

The J gene is TRBJ2-2, the V gene TRBV9, with TRBD2 matching 8 bases. Germline-derived CDR1 and CDR2 are SGDLS and YYNGEE. Losses at the gene ends were 0 bases for V and 5 bases for J; bases not matched to a gene: 6. The CDR3 is made up of 16 amino acids. The CDR3 is CASSVDITSGTGELFF. CDR3 DNA: TGTGCCAGCAGCGTAGATATAACTAGCGGAACCGGGGAGCTGTTTTTT.

The chain couples TRBV29-1 to TRBJ2-5; no clear D gene. This CDR3 is 11 amino acids long. Trimming left V 4 bases short and J 1 base short, with 4 bases between. Looked up from germline, CDR1 is SQVTM and CDR2 is ANQGSEA. The CDR3 reads CSVGGQETQYF. As DNA, the CDR3 is TGCAGCGTTGGCGGCCAAGAGACCCAGTACTTC.

The chain recombines TRBV19 with TRBJ2-2; TRBD2 matches 10 bases. The CDR3 consists of 14 residues. Losses at the gene ends were 4 bases for V and 6 bases for J; bases not matched to a gene: 2. Germline CDR1 LNHDA, CDR2 SQIVND (reference sequence). The CDR3 is CASSTSGSAGELFF. The CDR3 DNA reads as TGTGCCAGTAGTACTAGCGGGAGTGCCGGGGAGCTGTTTTTT.

This rearrangement joins TRBV5-1 to TRBJ1-3; D ambiguous. The V gene lost 0 bases and the J gene lost 0 bases, with 7 bases spanning the gap. Germline V gene lookup returns CDR1 SGHRS and CDR2 YFSETQ. The CDR3 has 15 residues. CDR3 in amino acids: CASSLVPGSGNTIYF. DNA for the CDR3: TGCGCCAGCAGCTTGGTGCCGGGCTCTGGAAACACCATATATTTT.

The chain couples TRBV18 to TRBJ1-2; unclear D gene. The CDR3 is 15 residues long. The V gene lost 2 bases and the J gene lost 0 bases, with 10 bases spanning the gap. CDR1 and CDR2 (germline): KGHSH, LQKENI. The CDR3 spells CASSPEADTNYGYTF. Written as DNA, the CDR3 is TGTGCCAGCTCACCAGAGGCGGATACTAACTATGGCTACACCTTC.

This chain connects TRBV19 to TRBJ2-7, with a weak D call TRBD2 (6 bases). Germline V lookup: CDR1 LNHDA, CDR2 SQIVND (reference sequence). Trimming shortened V by 2 bases and J by 0 bases, and 17 bases separated the two germline ends. CDR3 length equals 17 residues. CDR3 sequence: CASSITPSAGSSYEQYF. CDR3 bases: TGTGCCAGTAGTATAACCCCTTCTGCGGGGAGCTCCTACGAGCAGTACTTC.

This chain uses TRBV6-5 with TRBJ1-1, with D maybe TRBD1 (6 bases). The CDR3 totals 15 residues. Germline V gene sequence: CDR1 MNHEY, CDR2 SVGAGI. V lost 6 bases and J 1 base, leaving 15 bases between the germline ends. In DNA form, the CDR3 reads TGTGCCAGCAGACCTGGGGGGGGCAGGAACACTGAAGCTTTCTTT. Translated, it gives CASRPGGGRNTEAFF.

The chain is built from TRBV6-5 and TRBJ2-7; D perhaps matches TRBD2 (6 bases). Germline V CDR1 and CDR2: MNHEY, SVGAGI. The CDR3 is 13 amino acids. The V and J ends lost 10 bases and 0 bases respectively, with 13 bases between them. CDR3 DNA sequence: TGTGCCACCAAGGGGAGGCCCTCCTACGAGCAGTACTTC. It codes for CATKGRPSYEQYF.

The rearrangement joins TRBV28 to TRBJ1-3; no firm D call. This CDR3 has 17 residues. Trimming left V 1 base short and J 0 bases short, with 13 bases between. CDR1 and CDR2 (germline): MDHEN, SYDVKM. CDR3 in DNA: TGTGCCAGCAGTTTATACCCAGGCGGGAACTCTGGAAACACCATATATTTT. It codes for CASSLYPGGNSGNTIYF.

The rearrangement uses TRBV9 and TRBJ1-2; 8 bases align to TRBD1. Per the germline V gene, CDR1 is SGDLS and CDR2 is YYNGEE. CDR3 size: 15 residues. The V and J ends lost 0 bases and 4 bases, in that order; junction bases with no gene match: 5. Written as DNA, the CDR3 is TGTGCCAGCAGCGTAGGGCAGGGGGCCGGCTATGGCTACACCTTC. This encodes CASSVGQGAGYGYTF.

The sample holds one count of this clone. The genes are TRBV7-9 and TRBJ1-1, with 9 positions matching TRBD1. Per the germline V gene, CDR1 is SEHNR and CDR2 is FQNEAQ (reference sequence). This CDR3 contains 15 residues. The V segment lost 3 bases and the J segment 4 bases; nucleotides outside the gene matches: 6. The CDR3 DNA reads TGTGCCAGCAGCTTGTACCTGGACAGGGGCACTGAAGCTTTCTTT. It specifies CASSLYLDRGTEAFF.

V and J are TRBV6-1 and TRBJ2-1; 8 positions agree with TRBD2. Germline trimming cut 3 bases from V and 8 bases from J; bases unmatched to any gene: 15. The length of the CDR3 is 17 residues. CDR1 and CDR2 from the germline V gene are MNHNS and SASEGT. CDR3 nucleotides: TGTGCCAGCAGTGAGATCGCCGCGGGAGGTAGAGGCGATGAGCAGTTCTTC. Translated: CASSEIAAGGRGDEQFF.

The V call is TRBV29-1, the J call TRBJ2-2; 9 bases match TRBD2. J lost 7 bases, V lost 5 bases, and 11 bases had no gene match. CDR3 length: 15 amino acids. From germline, CDR1 is SQVTM and CDR2 ANQGSEA. The CDR3 spells CSVLAASGTNGELFF. The CDR3 DNA reads TGCAGCGTTCTGGCGGCTAGCGGGACAAACGGGGAGCTGTTTTTT.

The chain couples TRBV19 to TRBJ2-1, with 13 bases lining up with TRBD2. Unmatched junction bases numbered 10, after V lost 5 bases and J lost 0 bases. CDR1 is LNHDA, CDR2 SQIVND, per germline (reference sequence). The CDR3 has 19 residues. The CDR3 sequence: CASSSRTSGRAGSYNEQFF. Here the CDR3 DNA reads TGTGCCAGTAGTTCTCGAACTAGCGGGAGGGCCGGCTCCTACAATGAGCAGTTCTTC.

On this clone: Other DNA sequences in the same sample also yield this CDR3. The CDR3 here is CASSLVGQVPEAFF. In nucleotides, the CDR3 is TGTGCCAGCAGCTTAGTAGGACAGGTCCCTGAAGCTTTCTTT. V is TRBV7-9 and J is TRBJ1-1; the match to TRBD1 covers 7 bases. V dropped 1 base and J dropped 6; count of bases not matched to a gene: 5. The CDR3 is 14 residues long. CDR1 is SEHNR and CDR2 is FQNEAQ in the germline V gene (reference sequence).

This clone was detected only a few times. The chain joins TRBV6-1 to TRBJ2-7, with D perhaps TRBD1 (6 bases). Trimming shortened V by 2 bases and J by 0 bases, and 14 bases separated the two germline ends. Germline CDR1 reads MNHNS; CDR2 reads SASEGT. The CDR3 length is 16 residues. Here the CDR3 reads CASSEWGLTSSYEQYF. The CDR3 DNA sequence: TGTGCCAGCAGTGAATGGGGGCTGACGAGCTCCTACGAGCAGTACTTC.